A single sample gave rise to the 10 T cell receptor beta chains below, sequenced in a study of cytomegalovirus exposure and HLA in healthy donors. The protocol was immunoSEQ multiplex PCR, while the TCRdb copy is restricted to in-frame clones and leaves out a portion. The sample gives 250,000 to 300,000 clones, roughly 89% of which show up once; about 0.36% is in the top ten. Material for sequencing was PBMCs. These receptors came from a woman under 30 in good health and CMV-seronegative.

This sequence joins TRBV5-1 and TRBJ1-2, with D unclear. Germline loops: CDR1 SGHRS, CDR2 YFSETQ. The CDR3 spans 14 residues. Trimming shortened V by 4 bases and J by 0 bases, and 10 bases separated the two germline ends. CDR3 loop: CASSAAAANYGYTF. In DNA, the CDR3 is TGCGCCAGCAGCGCCGCGGCCGCTAACTATGGCTACACCTTC.

This chain joins TRBV28 and TRBJ2-7, with 9 bases matching TRBD1. Trimming cost V 3 bases and J 12 bases; bases outside gene matches: 12. Germline V gene data show CDR1 as MDHEN and CDR2 as SYDVKM. CDR3 length: 14 amino acids. CDR3 nucleotide sequence: TGTGCCAGCAGTTTCGGGGACAGGGAAAGTTTGGTGTACTTC. Translated: CASSFGDRESLVYF.

CDR3 sequence: CASSQDVYYEQYF. The CDR3 DNA follows: TGTGCCAGCAGCCAAGACGTCTACTACGAGCAGTACTTC. This sequence joins TRBV4-2 and TRBJ2-7, with D uncertain. Trimming removed 0 bases from V and 3 bases from J, with 6 bases in between. The CDR3 loop spans 13 amino acids. Germline CDR1 is LGHNA and CDR2 is YNFKEQ.

The CDR3 DNA sequence: TGTGCCAGCAGCTTAAGGGGGCGGGAGACCCAGTACTTC. This gives the protein CASSLRGRETQYF. The rearrangement links TRBV5-6 to TRBJ2-5; 7 bases are a match to TRBD1. The trim removed 2 bases at V and 5 bases at J, leaving 3 bases unmatched. The germline V gene encodes CDR1 SGHDT and CDR2 YYEEEE. CDR3 size: 13 residues.

This clone was seen once. This chain links TRBV5-6 with TRBJ1-1, with a tentative D call TRBD1 (6 bases). CDR1 is SGHDT, CDR2 YYEEEE, per germline. With 4 bases removed from V and 3 bases from J, the gap between germline ends came to 13 bases. The CDR3 consists of 14 residues. CDR3 sequence: CASSNRVEDTEAFF. The CDR3 region has the DNA TGTGCCAGCAGCAACAGGGTCGAGGACACTGAAGCTTTCTTT. Full variable domain (outside the CDR3, taken from reference TRBV5-6 and TRBJ1-1): DAGVTQSPTHLIKTRGQQVTLRCSPKSGHDTVSWYQQALGQGPQFIFQYYEEEERQRGNFPDRFSGHQFPNYSSELNVNALLLGDSALYLCASSNRVEDTEAFFGQGTRLTVV.

The V call is TRBV11-2, the J call TRBJ1-2, with 12 bases lining up with TRBD1. Germline loops: CDR1 SGHAT, CDR2 FQNNGV. With V trimmed by 5 bases and J by 7 bases, 14 bases remained unmatched. This CDR3 is 17 amino acids long. In nucleotides, the CDR3 is TGTGCCAGCAGCCCCACCCATAACCGGGACAGGGGGCTTGGCTACACCTTC. It encodes CASSPTHNRDRGLGYTF.

The genes are TRBV28 and TRBJ2-7; D may be TRBD1 (5 bases). Germline V gene lookup returns CDR1 MDHEN and CDR2 SYDVKM. CDR3 length: 13 residues. V was cut by 8 bases and J by 1 base, with 12 bases left in between. The CDR3 DNA reads as TGTGCCAGCGGCCGCCCAGGGTCCTACGAGCAGTACTTC. It codes for CASGRPGSYEQYF.

V gene TRBV5-4 combines with J gene TRBJ1-2; TRBD1 agrees at 12 bases. The ends lost 3 bases at V and 8 bases at J; junction bases unmatched: 17. Germline V gene lookup returns CDR1 SGHNT and CDR2 YYREEE (reference sequence). There are 18 residues in the CDR3. The CDR3 region has the DNA TGTGCCAGCAGCTGGGACCGGGACAGGGGGCGCCTTTTGGAGGGCTACACCTTC. Encoded protein: CASSWDRDRGRLLEGYTF.

The chain couples TRBV6-5 to TRBJ1-2, with no clear D. Germline assignment: CDR1 MNHEY and CDR2 SVGAGI. Trimming took off 0 bases at V and 7 bases at J, with 15 bases between the two ends. CDR3 length: 15 amino acids. The CDR3 sequence is CASSYSEGEELGYTF. The CDR3 nucleotides read TGTGCCAGCAGTTACTCTGAGGGCGAGGAGCTTGGCTACACCTTC.

The chain links TRBV14 to TRBJ2-2; 10 nucleotides line up with TRBD2. Germline CDR1 SGHDN, CDR2 FVKESK. This CDR3 is 17 amino acids long. J lost 1 base, V lost 3 bases, and 5 bases had no gene match. CDR3 DNA sequence: TGTGCCAGCAGCCAGATCTCTAGCGGGGGGAACACCGGGGAGCTGTTTTTT. The encoded protein is CASSQISSGGNTGELFF.